The 10 T cell receptor beta chains reported below all come from one sample, sequenced in a study of shared clonotypes between healthy human individuals. Naivety among CD8 cells was defined by CD45RO negativity and positive CCR7 selection, thereby excluding terminally differentiated effector memory CD45RA+ cells. Assay: immunoSEQ multiplex PCR; the TCRdb copy retains only in-frame clones and omits some. The table lists about 2 million clones, less than 95% of them singletons, with 1.2% in the top ten. Sequencing was carried out using naive CD8+ T cells sorted from blood. These receptors were collected from a man younger than 35 in good health.

The CDR3: CSVPQKSSYNEQFF. CDR3 DNA: TGCAGCGTTCCTCAGAAGAGCTCCTACAATGAGCAGTTCTTC. The chain carries TRBV29-1 and TRBJ2-1; D is unclear. The germline V gene encodes CDR1 SQVTM and CDR2 ANQGSEA. Trimming pared 5 bases from V and 0 bases from J, leaving 11 bases between. The CDR3 spans 14 residues.

In DNA form, the CDR3 reads TGCGCCAGCAGCTTGGATTATACTACTAGCGGGAGCTACGAGCAGTACTTC. Protein: CASSLDYTTSGSYEQYF. The V call is TRBV5-1, the J call TRBJ2-7; 11 bases match TRBD2. The CDR3 consists of 17 residues. Germline trimming cut 0 bases from V and 3 bases from J; bases unmatched to any gene: 8. The germline V gene has CDR1 SGHRS and CDR2 YFSETQ.

This sequence joins TRBV9 and TRBJ2-1; 10 bases fit TRBD2. From germline, CDR1 is SGDLS and CDR2 YYNGEE. The J segment lost 7 bases and the V segment lost 6 bases, leaving 7 bases of the junction unmatched. This CDR3 is built from 14 residues. The CDR3 DNA is TGTGCCAGCAACTTAGCGGGAGGATCTAATGAGCAGTTCTTC. This gives the protein CASNLAGGSNEQFF.

This clone was observed a few times. The rearrangement links TRBV7-9 to TRBJ1-1; D ambiguous. CDR1 is SEHNR, CDR2 FQNEAQ, per germline (reference sequence). The germline V and J ends were trimmed by 1 base and 4 bases, with 10 bases remaining between them. This CDR3 comprises 14 residues. The CDR3 nucleotides are TGTGCCAGCAGCTTAGTATCTAGGGCCACTGAAGCTTTCTTT. Its translation: CASSLVSRATEAFF.

DNA for the CDR3: TGCGCCAGCAGCCAAGTGAGTCTAGCCAAAAACATTCAGTACTTC. Protein sequence: CASSQVSLAKNIQYF. The chain is built from TRBV4-1 and TRBJ2-4, with no clear D. Germline CDR1 and CDR2: MGHRA and YSYEKL. The germline V and J ends were trimmed by 1 base and 0 bases, with 7 bases remaining between them. This CDR3 is 15 amino acids long.

This clone has a single count. J is TRBJ2-7 and V is TRBV7-2; TRBD1 is a possible D gene (6 bases). The CDR3 extends over 16 amino acids. Germline V gives CDR1 SGHTA, CDR2 FQGNSA. Trimming cost V 1 base and J 1 base, with 14 bases left between them. CDR3 sequence: CASSLGGWTESYEQYF. CDR3 sequence (DNA): TGTGCCAGCAGCTTAGGGGGGTGGACAGAGTCCTACGAGCAGTACTTC. The full variable domain, its missing parts supplied by reference TRBV7-2 and TRBJ2-7, is GAGVSQSPSNKVTEKGKDVELRCDPISGHTALYWYRQSLGQGLEFLIYFQGNSAPDKSGLPSDRFSAERTGGSVSTLTIQRTQQEDSAVYLCASSLGGWTESYEQYFGPGTRLTVT.

This clone was counted once. The chain has TRBV28 and TRBJ1-4; no reliable D call. The CDR3 consists of 13 residues. Looked up from germline, CDR1 is MDHEN and CDR2 is SYDVKM. Trimming removed 2 bases from V and 8 bases from J, with 9 bases in between. CDR3 sequence reads: CASSLGGSEKLFF. The CDR3 DNA reads TGTGCCAGCAGTTTAGGAGGGAGCGAAAAACTGTTTTTT.

V gene TRBV27 combines with J gene TRBJ1-1; no reliable D call. This CDR3 has 14 amino acids. Germline CDR1 MNHEY, CDR2 SMNVEV (reference sequence). Trimming cost V 3 bases and J 0 bases, with 8 bases left between them. The CDR3 reads CASSLRYMNTEAFF. The CDR3 DNA sequence: TGTGCCAGCAGTTTGCGGTATATGAACACTGAAGCTTTCTTT.

Remarks on this clone: The junction and the germline gene differ at one end; a read error may be behind it. The gene calls are TRBV30 and TRBJ1-2; 7 bases are a match to TRBD1. Germline CDR1 and CDR2: GTSNPN and SVGIG (reference sequence). This CDR3 region has 13 residues. The CDR3 nucleotides are TGTGCCCGGAGAGACAGGGTAGGATATGGCTACACCTTC. Its protein is CARRDRVGYGYTF.

With respect to this clone: The same CDR3 also results from other DNA sequences found in this sample. This chain joins TRBV4-1 and TRBJ2-3; D ambiguous. The germline gives CDR1 MGHRA, CDR2 YSYEKL. Trimming pared 0 bases from V and 6 bases from J, leaving 7 bases between. The CDR3 totals 13 residues. The CDR3 DNA sequence: TGCGCCAGCAGCCAAGATCCCCCGGATACGCAGTATTTT. This codes for CASSQDPPDTQYF.